The 3 T cell receptor beta chains below were found in one sample sequenced in a study of blood T cell repertoires in COVID-19. Assay: immunoSEQ multiplex PCR; the TCRdb copy retains only in-frame clones and omits some. The sample contains 150,000 to 200,000 clones, 70% to 90% of which appear only once. Sequencing was performed on peripheral blood. All receptors derive from a woman aged 55-69 years with COVID-19, enrolled during active disease.

This clone was seen only once. The chain combines TRBV29-1 with TRBJ1-1, with D possibly TRBD1 on 6 matching bases. V was cut by 1 base and J by 3 bases, with 9 bases left in between. The CDR3 is 13 amino acids. The germline V gene has CDR1 SQVTM and CDR2 ANQGSEA. The CDR3 DNA follows: TGCAGCGTTGAAGGACAGGCGTACACTGAAGCTTTCTTT. Translated: CSVEGQAYTEAFF.

This clone was observed once. J is TRBJ2-7 and V is TRBV7-3, with a possible D match to TRBD2 (5 bases). Between the trimmed V and J ends, which lost 1 base and 2 bases, there was a span of 9 bases. CDR1 SGHTA and CDR2 FQGTGA come from the germline V gene. The CDR3 spans 14 residues. For the CDR3, the DNA is TGTGCCAGCAGCTTAAAGGGTAGCGCCTACGAGCAGTACTTC. As protein: CASSLKGSAYEQYF.

V and J are TRBV7-3 and TRBJ1-3; 8 positions match TRBD1. The CDR3 has 16 residues. In germline, CDR1 is SGHTA, CDR2 FQGTGA. The V segment lost 4 bases and the J segment 0 bases; nucleotides outside the gene matches: 5. The CDR3 DNA follows: TGTGCCAGCAGCTCAAATACAGGGGGCTCTGGAAACACCATATATTTT. Encoded protein: CASSSNTGGSGNTIYF.